What follows are 18 T cell receptor beta chains derived from one specimen sequenced in a study of blood T cell repertoires in COVID-19. Sequencing used immunoSEQ multiplex PCR; TCRdb keeps in-frame clones, though not all of them. The sample records about 16,000 clones, 92% being singletons. The sequenced material came from peripheral blood. Receptors originate from a human donor with active COVID-19. The donor label of this sample is uncertain.

The chain recombines TRBV29-1 with TRBJ2-1, with D perhaps matching TRBD1 (5 bases). The V gene's germline CDR1 is SQVTM and CDR2 ANQGSEA. This CDR3 contains 13 residues. Trimming cost V 4 bases and J 10 bases, with 17 bases left between them. This CDR3 reads CSVATSGMTEQFF. CDR3 coding DNA: TGCAGCGTTGCAACGTCAGGGATGACGGAGCAGTTCTTC.

The chain combines TRBV7-8 with TRBJ2-1, with D unclear. The CDR3 has 15 residues. Germline loops: CDR1 SGHVS, CDR2 FQNEAQ. Trimming removed 3 bases at V and 7 bases at J, with 16 bases between. CDR3 bases: TGTGCCAGCAGCTTTTTAGATCGGTGGTCGAATGAGCAGTTCTTC. Translated, it gives CASSFLDRWSNEQFF.

This chain joins TRBV7-2 and TRBJ2-7, with TRBD1 as a possible D gene (5 bases). Trimming stripped 2 bases from V and 3 bases from J, with 5 bases between. The germline V gene has CDR1 SGHTA and CDR2 FQGNSA. The CDR3 covers 12 residues. CDR3 in DNA: TGTGCCAGCAGCTTACAGGGCTACGAGCAGTACTTC. Translation: CASSLQGYEQYF.

The rearrangement links TRBV28 to TRBJ2-1; 11 nucleotides align to TRBD1. The V and J ends lost 5 bases and 4 bases, in that order; junction bases with no gene match: 4. The CDR3 is made up of 15 amino acids. Germline V gene data show CDR1 as MDHEN and CDR2 as SYDVKM. The CDR3 is CASSLGTGGYNEQFF. For the CDR3, the DNA is TGTGCCAGCAGTCTAGGGACAGGGGGGTACAATGAGCAGTTCTTC.

The chain has TRBV7-2 and TRBJ1-2; a possible D gene is TRBD1 (5 bases). Germline V gives CDR1 SGHTA, CDR2 FQGNSA. Between the trimmed V and J ends, which lost 5 bases and 0 bases, there was a span of 16 bases. The CDR3 runs 16 residues. CDR3 amino acids: CASSLDSGGTNYGYTF. The CDR3, as DNA: TGTGCCAGCAGCCTTGACTCGGGGGGGACTAACTATGGCTACACCTTC.

In its sample, this clone was seen a few times. The V gene is TRBV6-4, the J gene TRBJ2-5, with 7 bases matching TRBD1. The CDR3 runs 14 residues. Germline assignment: CDR1 MRHNA and CDR2 SNTAGT. After removal of 5 bases from V and 1 base from J, the junction contained 4 bases not matched to a gene. CDR3 in DNA: TGTGCCAGCAGTAACGGGGACAGCCAAGAGACCCAGTACTTC. It codes for CASSNGDSQETQYF.

This clone was counted a few times. The chain carries TRBV4-3 and TRBJ1-1, with a possible D match to TRBD1 (5 bases). Germline values: CDR1 LGHNA, CDR2 YSLEER. The ends were cut back, 1 base at V and 5 bases at J, with 14 bases in the middle. This CDR3 comprises 15 residues. The CDR3 loop is CASSQVWGGGTEAFF. The CDR3, as DNA: TGCGCCAGCAGCCAAGTTTGGGGGGGAGGGACTGAAGCTTTCTTT.

This chain links TRBV6-5 with TRBJ1-3, with D possibly TRBD1 on 6 matching bases. Germline CDR1 reads MNHEY; CDR2 reads SVGAGI. Between the trimmed V and J ends, which lost 6 bases and 3 bases, there was a span of 15 bases. The CDR3 consists of 15 residues. The CDR3 is CASRLTGKIGNTIYF. The CDR3 coding sequence is TGTGCCAGCAGACTAACAGGGAAGATTGGAAACACCATATATTTT.

V usage is TRBV5-4 and J usage is TRBJ2-1; the match to TRBD2 covers 9 bases. CDR3 size: 17 residues. Germline V gene data show CDR1 as SGHNT and CDR2 as YYREEE (reference sequence). Germline trimming cut 5 bases from V and 9 bases from J; bases unmatched to any gene: 18. Here the CDR3 DNA reads TGTGCCAGCAGTCCCAAGTCGCGACTAGCGGATAACATTGAGCAGTTCTTC. It specifies CASSPKSRLADNIEQFF.

This rearrangement joins TRBV5-1 to TRBJ2-3; 7 bases match TRBD2. Germline loops: CDR1 SGHRS, CDR2 YFSETQ. This CDR3 has 15 amino acids. Trimming took 0 bases from V and 4 from J; bases not matched to a gene: 5. CDR3 in amino acids: CASSLEAAGADTQYF. CDR3 coding DNA: TGCGCCAGCAGCTTGGAGGCCGCGGGGGCAGATACGCAGTATTTT.

This rearrangement joins TRBV19 to TRBJ2-3, with D possibly being TRBD2 (6 bases). The CDR3 has 14 residues. Germline V gene lookup returns CDR1 LNHDA and CDR2 SQIVND (reference sequence). V was shortened by 7 bases and J by 2 bases, with 13 bases between the two germline ends. CDR3 residues: CASMEGPYTDTQYF. CDR3 DNA sequence: TGTGCCAGTATGGAGGGGCCCTACACAGATACGCAGTATTTT.

Turning to this clone: Sequence at one end of the junction differs from germline and may be a read error. The chain uses TRBV4-1 and TRBJ2-7, with TRBD1 as a possible D gene (6 bases). The CDR3 has 13 residues. Germline lookup yields CDR1 MGHRA and CDR2 YSYEKL. The CDR3 DNA follows: TGCGCCAGCAGCCGGGACACGACCTACGAACAGTACTTC. Translation gives CASSRDTTYEQYF.

The chain couples TRBV2 to TRBJ2-5; the D is unclear. Trimming pared 3 bases from V and 2 bases from J, leaving 13 bases between. CDR1 and CDR2 (germline): SNHLY, FYNNEI. This CDR3 has 15 residues. The CDR3 region is CASSELAKSQETQYF. The CDR3 region has the DNA TGTGCCAGCAGTGAGTTAGCAAAGTCTCAAGAGACCCAGTACTTC. Full variable domain (remainder filled in from reference TRBV2 and TRBJ2-5): EPEVTQTPSHQVTQMGQEVILRCVPISNHLYFYWYRQILGQKVEFLVSFYNNEISEKSEIFDDQFSVERPDGSNFTLKIRSTKLEDSAMYFCASSELAKSQETQYFGPGTRLLVL.

This clone was seen just once. The rearrangement links TRBV7-8 to TRBJ2-3, with 9 positions matching TRBD2. Trimming cost V 6 bases and J 3 bases; bases outside gene matches: 7. Germline V gives CDR1 SGHVS, CDR2 FQNEAQ. The CDR3 sequence is 15 residues long. In DNA, the CDR3 is TGTGCCAGCAGTTTGACTAGCGGTCGAACAGATACGCAGTATTTT. It yields the protein CASSLTSGRTDTQYF. The variable domain in full, completed from reference TRBV7-8 and TRBJ2-3, reads GAGVSQSPRYKVAKRGQDVALRCDPISGHVSLFWYQQALGQGPEFLTYFQNEAQLDKSGLPSDRFFAERPEGSVSTLKIQRTQQEDSAVYLCASSLTSGRTDTQYFGPGTRLTVL.

The J gene is TRBJ2-1, the V gene TRBV9, with 10 bases that match TRBD2. V was clipped by 0 bases and J by 10 bases; unmatched bases: 7. This CDR3 is built from 15 residues. Germline values: CDR1 SGDLS, CDR2 YYNGEE. The CDR3 reads CASSVVLAGVGEQFF. CDR3 DNA sequence: TGTGCCAGCAGCGTAGTGCTAGCGGGGGTTGGAGAGCAGTTCTTC.

The J gene is TRBJ2-7, the V gene TRBV7-6; TRBD2 matches 14 bases. Germline V gene sequence: CDR1 SGHVS, CDR2 FNYEAQ. With 3 bases clipped from V and 3 bases from J, the junction kept 4 bases outside the gene matches. The CDR3 is 16 amino acids. CDR3 nucleotides: TGTGCCAGCAGCTTGGGACTAGCGGGGGAATACTACGAGCAGTACTTC. Amino acid sequence: CASSLGLAGEYYEQYF.

The CDR3 here is CASSASRVGPQETQYF. The CDR3 DNA reads as TGTGCCAGCAGTGCTTCGAGGGTAGGCCCTCAAGAGACCCAGTACTTC. The gene calls are TRBV27 and TRBJ2-5; TRBD2 might be the D (5 bases). Trimming took off 5 bases at V and 2 bases at J, with 18 bases between the two ends. The germline gives CDR1 MNHEY, CDR2 SMNVEV (reference sequence). This CDR3 comprises 16 residues.

The chain joins TRBV6-5 to TRBJ2-2; no reliable D call. The CDR3 runs to 13 residues. Trimming left V 6 bases short and J 3 bases short, with 8 bases between. Germline V CDR1 and CDR2: MNHEY, SVGAGI. The CDR3 sequence is CASRLTYTGELFF. The CDR3 nucleotides read TGTGCCAGCAGACTCACGTACACCGGGGAGCTGTTTTTT.